The 26 T cell receptor beta chains below come from one sample, sequenced in a study of T-cell memory formation after mild COVID-19. TCRdb independently ran MiXCR on the 5' RACE reads; one entry per CDR3 protein. Of about 620,000 distinct CDR3 sequences listed, roughly 17% are singletons. The sample comprised PBMCs or a T cell subset sorted from them (not recorded which). The receptor set was obtained from an adult woman who had mild COVID-19 (a few samples of this study predate the infection). Cell type and time point are not known.

The chain couples TRBV3-1 to TRBJ1-2; TRBD1 matches 7 bases. The V and J ends lost 4 bases and 9 bases, in that order; junction bases with no gene match: 5. The CDR3 contains 12 residues. Per germline, CDR1 LGHDT and CDR2 YNNKEL (reference sequence). The CDR3 here is CASSLDRVRYTF. The CDR3 coding sequence is TGTGCCAGCAGCCTCGACAGGGTACGCTACACCTTC. Full variable domain (rest looked up from reference TRBV3-1 and TRBJ1-2): DTAVSQTPKYLVTQMGNDKSIKCEQNLGHDTMYWYKQDSKKFLKIMFSYNNKELIINETVPNRFSPKSPDKAHLNLHINSLELGDSAVYFCASSLDRVRYTFGSGTRLTVV.

This rearrangement joins TRBV30 to TRBJ1-1; D not resolved. The V end lost 0 bases, the J end lost 2 bases, and 10 bases lay between the germline ends. The CDR3 covers 14 residues. CDR1 is GTSNPN and CDR2 is SVGIG in the germline V gene (reference sequence). The CDR3 loop is CAWSVGGFNTEAFF. CDR3 DNA: TGTGCCTGGAGTGTGGGCGGCTTTAACACTGAAGCTTTCTTT. Full variable domain (missing parts from reference TRBV30 and TRBJ1-1): SQTIHQWPATLVQPVGSPLSLECTVEGTSNPNLYWYRQAAGRGLQLLFYSVGIGQISSEVPQNLSASRPQDRQFILSSKKLLLSDSGFYLCAWSVGGFNTEAFFGQGTRLTVV.

V gene TRBV7-9 combines with J gene TRBJ2-5; TRBD1 is a possible D gene (5 bases). From germline, CDR1 is SEHNR and CDR2 FQNEAQ (reference sequence). V lost 5 bases, J lost 4 bases, and 14 bases lay in between. The CDR3 loop spans 14 amino acids. CDR3 protein: CASSPGNFLETQYF. As DNA, the CDR3 is TGTGCCAGCAGCCCAGGGAACTTTCTAGAGACCCAGTACTTC.

V usage is TRBV20-1 and J usage is TRBJ2-5; 7 nucleotides agree with TRBD2. The trim removed 6 bases at V and 2 bases at J, leaving 12 bases unmatched. From germline, CDR1 is DFQATT and CDR2 SNEGSKA (reference sequence). The CDR3 is made up of 15 amino acids. The CDR3: CSAARSGVIQETQYF. DNA of the CDR3: TGCAGTGCGGCCCGGAGCGGGGTTATACAAGAGACCCAGTACTTC.

The V call is TRBV6-5, the J call TRBJ1-2; 10 bases are shared with TRBD1. The V and J ends lost 5 bases and 6 bases, in that order; junction bases with no gene match: 3. There are 13 residues in the CDR3. The germline V gene encodes CDR1 MNHEY and CDR2 SVGAGI. The CDR3: CASSDGTGDGYTF. CDR3 nucleotide sequence: TGTGCCAGCAGTGACGGGACAGGGGATGGCTACACCTTC.

This clonotype has a handful of counts. The rearrangement links TRBV5-5 to TRBJ2-5; 13 bases align to TRBD2. The germline V gene encodes CDR1 SGHKS and CDR2 YYEKEE (reference sequence). The trim removed 2 bases at V and 5 bases at J, leaving 3 bases unmatched. The CDR3 covers 15 residues. This CDR3 is CASSLLAGGPETQYF. Written as DNA, the CDR3 is TGTGCCAGCAGCTTACTAGCGGGGGGGCCCGAGACCCAGTACTTC.

This chain uses TRBV7-9 with TRBJ2-7, with a weak D call TRBD2 (5 bases). The germline V gene encodes CDR1 SEHNR and CDR2 FQNEAQ (reference sequence). Trimming took 3 bases from V and 3 from J, leaving 15 bases between them. The CDR3 loop spans 15 amino acids. The CDR3 DNA sequence: TGTGCCAGCAGCTTTACCGGGAACTTGGACTACGAGCAGTACTTC. The encoded protein is CASSFTGNLDYEQYF.

This clonotype was seen at least ten times. The CDR3 spells CASSFRWEMNTGELFF. CDR3 nucleotides: TGCGCCAGCAGCTTTCGGTGGGAGATGAACACCGGGGAGCTGTTTTTT. The genes are TRBV5-1 and TRBJ2-2; maybe TRBD2 (5 bases). Trimming stripped 2 bases from V and 1 base from J, with 12 bases between. Germline assignment: CDR1 SGHRS and CDR2 YFSETQ. The CDR3 consists of 16 residues. The full variable domain, completed using reference TRBV5-1 and TRBJ2-2, is KAGVTQTPRYLIKTRGQQVTLSCSPISGHRSVSWYQQTPGQGLQFLFEYFSETQRNKGNFPGRFSGRQFSNSRSEMNVSTLELGDSALYLCASSFRWEMNTGELFFGEGSRLTVL.

This sequence joins TRBV6-1 and TRBJ1-2; D is unresolved. Germline V gene lookup returns CDR1 MNHNS and CDR2 SASEGT. V was clipped by 8 bases and J by 2 bases, with 12 bases between them. CDR3 length: 13 residues. CDR3 in amino acids: CASEMTENYGYTF. The CDR3 DNA sequence: TGTGCCAGCGAGATGACCGAAAACTATGGCTACACCTTC.

The chain joins TRBV25-1 to TRBJ2-1; 10 bases map to TRBD2. With 4 bases clipped from V and 6 bases from J, the junction kept 6 bases outside the gene matches. Germline V CDR1 and CDR2: MGHDK, SYGVNS. The CDR3 is 15 residues long. The CDR3 DNA is TGTGCCAGCAGTGGTCTAGCGGGAGCACTCAATGAGCAGTTCTTC. This encodes CASSGLAGALNEQFF.

This clonotype came up a few times. The chain combines TRBV5-6 with TRBJ2-3, with D tentatively TRBD2 (5 bases). V shed 4 bases and J shed 5 bases, with 17 bases lying between them. The CDR3 is 15 amino acids. Germline CDR1 and CDR2: SGHDT and YYEEEE. The CDR3 here is CASSPLAAGEDTQYF. CDR3 DNA: TGTGCCAGCAGCCCTTTAGCCGCCGGGGAAGATACGCAGTATTTT.

The chain has TRBV24-1 and TRBJ2-3, with D hard to call. CDR1 KGHDR and CDR2 SFDVKD come from the germline V gene. The CDR3 loop spans 17 amino acids. The V and J ends lost 4 bases and 1 base respectively, with 17 bases between them. CDR3 amino acids: CATSDSSDRRGTDTQYF. CDR3 nucleotides: TGTGCCACCAGTGACTCATCGGATCGACGGGGCACAGATACGCAGTATTTT.

V gene TRBV7-6 combines with J gene TRBJ2-7; the D gene is possibly TRBD1 (6 bases). Trimming left V 1 base short and J 4 bases short, with 11 bases between. The germline V gene encodes CDR1 SGHVS and CDR2 FNYEAQ. This CDR3 region has 14 residues. CDR3 residues: CASSLGQQGYEQYF. The CDR3 DNA reads as TGTGCCAGCAGCTTAGGGCAGCAGGGGTACGAGCAGTACTTC.

The V gene is TRBV2, the J gene TRBJ1-5, with 9 bases aligning to TRBD1. Germline V gives CDR1 SNHLY, CDR2 FYNNEI. The V and J ends lost 8 bases and 4 bases, in that order; junction bases with no gene match: 3. The CDR3 length is 13 residues. The CDR3 region is CASRTGENQPQHF. CDR3 sequence (DNA): TGTGCCAGCCGGACAGGGGAGAATCAGCCCCAGCATTTT.

Many counts were recorded for this clonotype. V is TRBV11-2 and J is TRBJ2-1, with D uncertain. The CDR3 contains 16 residues. Germline assignment: CDR1 SGHAT and CDR2 FQNNGV. V lost 1 base and J 0 bases, leaving 10 bases between the germline ends. CDR3 protein: CASSLVFPGSYNEQFF. For the CDR3, the DNA is TGTGCCAGCAGCTTAGTATTCCCTGGCTCCTACAATGAGCAGTTCTTC. The full variable domain, with the rest looked up from reference TRBV11-2 and TRBJ2-1, is EAGVAQSPRYKIIEKRQSVAFWCNPISGHATLYWYQQILGQGPKLLIQFQNNGVVDDSQLPKDRFSAERLKGVDSTLKIQPAKLEDSAVYLCASSLVFPGSYNEQFFGPGTRLTVL.

There are a few counts of this clonotype. The chain is built from TRBV7-3 and TRBJ2-1, with TRBD2 identical over 10 bases. This CDR3 has 15 amino acids. CDR1 SGHTA and CDR2 FQGTGA come from the germline V gene. With V trimmed by 6 bases and J by 6 bases, 8 bases remained unmatched. The chain's CDR3 is CASSRPGTSVNEQFF. The CDR3 DNA sequence: TGTGCCAGCAGTCGACCCGGGACTAGCGTCAATGAGCAGTTCTTC.

This clonotype was detected a few times. The chain joins TRBV7-9 to TRBJ2-3; D is undetermined. The germline V gene has CDR1 SEHNR and CDR2 FQNEAQ (reference sequence). V gave up 1 base and J gave up 10 bases, with 18 bases separating them. CDR3 size: 15 residues. The CDR3 DNA reads as TGTGCCAGCAGCTTAGGGGTCTTGGATTTGCGGTCGCAGTATTTT. The encoded protein is CASSLGVLDLRSQYF.

This clonotype has only a few counts. This chain links TRBV29-1 with TRBJ1-3, with TRBD1 identical over 7 bases. Trimming cost V 6 bases and J 3 bases; bases outside gene matches: 2. CDR1 and CDR2 from the germline V gene are SQVTM and ANQGSEA. There are 12 residues in the CDR3. The CDR3 nucleotides read TGCAGCGTCACAGGGGATGGAAACACCATATATTTT. This encodes CSVTGDGNTIYF.

This clonotype was picked up a small number of times. The genes are TRBV7-9 and TRBJ2-1; 9 bases agree with TRBD2. The CDR3 loop spans 15 amino acids. The V gene's germline CDR1 is SEHNR and CDR2 FQNEAQ (reference sequence). Unmatched junction bases numbered 9, after V lost 1 base and J lost 11 bases. CDR3 amino acids: CASSLVGQPSGKQFF. CDR3 bases: TGTGCCAGCAGCTTAGTGGGACAGCCTAGCGGGAAGCAGTTCTTC.

This clonotype turned up a few times. This chain uses TRBV15 with TRBJ2-1, with 7 bases fitting TRBD2. The germline gives CDR1 LNHNV, CDR2 YYDKDF (reference sequence). V dropped 0 bases and J dropped 1; count of bases not matched to a gene: 6. This CDR3 has 17 amino acids. CDR3 DNA sequence: TGTGCCACCAGCAGAGATTTTGGGGGAGGGTCCTACAATGAGCAGTTCTTC. It is translated as CATSRDFGGGSYNEQFF.

This clonotype showed up many times. The chain is built from TRBV9 and TRBJ2-7; D is unclear. The V gene lost 0 bases and the J gene lost 1 base, with 5 bases spanning the gap. The CDR3 spans 13 residues. Germline V gives CDR1 SGDLS, CDR2 YYNGEE. In nucleotides, the CDR3 is TGTGCCAGCAGCGTAGGAACATCCTACGAGCAGTACTTC. Translating it yields CASSVGTSYEQYF. Full variable domain (missing parts from reference TRBV9 and TRBJ2-7): DSGVTQTPKHLITATGQRVTLRCSPRSGDLSVYWYQQSLDQGLQFLIQYYNGEERAKGNILERFSAQQFPDLHSELNLSSLELGDSALYFCASSVGTSYEQYFGPGTRLTVT.

In this sample, this clonotype turned up a few times. This chain links TRBV18 with TRBJ1-4; TRBD1 might be the D (6 bases). The germline CDR1 and CDR2 sequences are KGHSH and LQKENI. The ends were cut back, 1 base at V and 6 bases at J, with 9 bases in the middle. The CDR3 has 14 residues. The CDR3 coding sequence is TGTGCCAGCTCACCACAGGGGGGTGATGAAAAACTGTTTTTT. It yields the protein CASSPQGGDEKLFF.

This clonotype was counted between two and nine times. V gene TRBV5-4 combines with J gene TRBJ2-5; 7 bases match TRBD2. Germline trimming cut 4 bases from V and 2 bases from J; bases unmatched to any gene: 5. Per the germline V gene, CDR1 is SGHNT and CDR2 is YYREEE (reference sequence). The CDR3 contains 14 residues. CDR3 region: CASSPPAGQETQYF. CDR3 DNA sequence: TGTGCCAGCAGCCCTCCAGCGGGGCAAGAGACCCAGTACTTC.

This clonotype was observed a few times. The chain joins TRBV12-3 or TRBV12-4 to TRBJ1-2; 8 bases are shared with TRBD1. V dropped 8 bases and J dropped 1; count of bases not matched to a gene: 6. The CDR3 is 14 amino acids. As DNA, the CDR3 is TGTGCCAGCCGCCGGGGACAGGTTAACTATGGCTACACCTTC. Translation gives CASRRGQVNYGYTF.

This chain connects TRBV12-3 or TRBV12-4 to TRBJ1-1; 7 positions agree with TRBD1. This CDR3 is 13 amino acids long. The V and J ends lost 3 bases and 7 bases, in that order; junction bases with no gene match: 5. The CDR3 sequence: CASSFGGQLEAFF. DNA for the CDR3: TGTGCCAGCAGTTTTGGGGGACAGCTTGAAGCTTTCTTT.

This clonotype was picked up a small number of times. The gene calls are TRBV7-8 and TRBJ2-1, with D tentatively TRBD2 (6 bases). The CDR3 loop spans 18 amino acids. V lost 11 bases and J lost 1, with 27 bases in between. CDR1 SGHVS and CDR2 FQNEAQ come from the germline V gene. CDR3 amino acids: CAGRDFKNIDKSYNEQFF. The CDR3 coding sequence is TGTGCCGGCCGGGACTTTAAGAATATTGACAAATCCTACAATGAGCAGTTCTTC.